Shown below are 25 T cell receptor beta chains from a single sample sequenced in a study of brain T cells in children with intractable seizures. Profiled with immunoSEQ multiplex PCR; TCRdb holds only in-frame clones, not every one. This table has hundreds of thousands of clones, approximately 93% appearing once. Time point: blood from clinic visit 5 months post-surgery; TSC patient then seizure free. The sequencing here drew on peripheral blood, taken about 5 months after surgery. The receptors come from a boy under three years old with tuberous sclerosis and intractable seizures.

This chain joins TRBV12-3 or TRBV12-4 and TRBJ1-2, with D maybe TRBD1 (6 bases). V gave up 3 bases and J gave up 4 bases, with 9 bases separating them. This CDR3 contains 13 residues. The DNA for the CDR3 is TGTGCCAGCAGTTTTCACAGGGTCTATGGCTACACCTTC. Its translation: CASSFHRVYGYTF.

V usage is TRBV7-9 and J usage is TRBJ2-3, with 8 nucleotides matching TRBD2. CDR1 and CDR2 from the germline V gene are SEHNR and FQNEAQ (reference sequence). The CDR3 is 16 residues long. The junction had 11 bases not matched to a gene; V was cut back by 4 bases and J by 5 bases. CDR3 loop: CASSSPLAGSRDTQYF. The CDR3 DNA sequence: TGTGCCAGCAGCTCGCCCTTAGCGGGAAGTAGAGATACGCAGTATTTT.

V usage is TRBV10-3 and J usage is TRBJ1-2, with 10 bases identical to TRBD1. The germline gives CDR1 ENHRY, CDR2 SYGVKD. After removal of 8 bases from V and 2 bases from J, the junction contained 5 bases not matched to a gene. CDR3 length equals 14 residues. The CDR3: CAISPGQGNYGYTF. Here the CDR3 DNA reads TGTGCCATCTCTCCGGGACAGGGGAACTATGGCTACACCTTC.

V is TRBV4-1 and J is TRBJ2-7; the match to TRBD2 covers 7 bases. CDR1 is MGHRA, CDR2 YSYEKL, per germline. V dropped 1 base and J dropped 6; count of bases not matched to a gene: 15. The CDR3 extends over 17 amino acids. The CDR3 nucleotides read TGCGCCAGCAGCCAAGCCGTGGGGGGAGGGTCCATATCCGAGCAGTACTTC. Translated: CASSQAVGGGSISEQYF.

As concerns this clone: Other nucleotide sequences in the sample specify the same CDR3. The CDR3 region has the DNA TGTGCCAGCAGCCAAGCAGGGTACGGCTACACCTTC. Translation gives CASSQAGYGYTF. The chain couples TRBV3-1 (or the pseudogene TRBV3-2) to TRBJ1-2; a possible D gene is TRBD1 (5 bases). Trimming cost V 1 base and J 8 bases, with 8 bases left between them. There are 12 residues in the CDR3. Per germline, CDR1 LGHDT and CDR2 YNNKEL (reference sequence).

This rearrangement joins TRBV27 to TRBJ1-2; no reliable D call. This CDR3 contains 14 residues. V was cut by 5 bases and J by 4 bases, with 14 bases left in between. In germline, CDR1 is MNHEY, CDR2 SMNVEV (reference sequence). The CDR3 bases are TGTGCCAGCAGTCCTAAATCCTATAGCTATGGCTACACCTTC. Encoded protein: CASSPKSYSYGYTF.

A single count supports this clone. Germline is not matched at one junction end, which may reflect a read error. Other DNA sequences from this sample encode an identical CDR3 as well. The chain employs TRBV2 and TRBJ1-5; D unresolved. The CDR3 has 14 residues. CDR1 and CDR2 from the germline V gene are SNHLY and FYNNEI. The CDR3 loop is CASSEGYSNQPQHF. CDR3 DNA sequence: TGTGCCAGCAGCGAAGGGTATAGCAATCAGCCCCAGCATTTT.

This chain links TRBV9 with TRBJ2-7; 8 bases are shared with TRBD1. The germline V gene encodes CDR1 SGDLS and CDR2 YYNGEE. This CDR3 is 15 amino acids long. Trimming cost V 4 bases and J 1 base; bases outside gene matches: 7. Written as DNA, the CDR3 is TGTGCCAGCAGCCCAGGGACAGGTAATTCCTACGAGCAGTACTTC. It translates to CASSPGTGNSYEQYF.

In DNA, the CDR3 is TGCAGTGCTAGTTCTCTTAGCTCCTACAATGAGCAGTTCTTC. Protein product: CSASSLSSYNEQFF. The chain joins TRBV20-1 to TRBJ2-1; D gene unclear. CDR1 and CDR2 (germline): DFQATT, SNEGSKA (reference sequence). The V and J ends lost 3 bases and 0 bases respectively, with 9 bases between them. The CDR3 is 14 residues long.

The V gene is TRBV19, the J gene TRBJ1-5, with D unclear. The length of the CDR3 is 15 residues. V was clipped by 4 bases and J by 3 bases, with 13 bases between them. The germline V gene has CDR1 LNHDA and CDR2 SQIVND (reference sequence). The CDR3 region has the DNA TGTGCCAGTAGTACTATCGGATTCTCCAATCAGCCCCAGCATTTT. Translating gives CASSTIGFSNQPQHF.

This chain joins TRBV28 and TRBJ2-5; TRBD1 matches at 7 bases. This CDR3 has 15 amino acids. Per germline, CDR1 MDHEN and CDR2 SYDVKM. J was trimmed by 5 bases and V by 7 bases; bases with no gene match: 13. The CDR3 reads CASNLQDRKRETQYF. DNA of the CDR3: TGTGCCAGCAATCTTCAGGACAGGAAGAGGGAGACCCAGTACTTC.

The V call is TRBV2, the J call TRBJ2-3; TRBD1 aligns across 8 bases. J lost 4 bases, V lost 6 bases, and 3 bases had no gene match. The CDR3 length is 13 residues. Germline V gene data show CDR1 as SNHLY and CDR2 as FYNNEI. The DNA for the CDR3 is TGTGCCAGCAGGCAGGGGGCCTCAGATACGCAGTATTTT. Its translation is CASRQGASDTQYF.

On this clone itself: Other nucleotide sequences in the sample specify the same CDR3. This sequence joins TRBV19 and TRBJ1-1, with unresolved D. CDR3 length: 13 amino acids. Germline lookup yields CDR1 LNHDA and CDR2 SQIVND (reference sequence). Trimming pared 3 bases from V and 1 base from J, leaving 6 bases between. The CDR3, as DNA: TGTGCCAGTAGTATTAATGCGAACACTGAAGCTTTCTTT. Translation: CASSINANTEAFF.

This chain links TRBV7-9 with TRBJ2-3; the D gene is possibly TRBD1 (6 bases). This CDR3 region has 16 residues. The V end was cut by 4 bases, the J end by 9 bases, with 23 bases between. Germline loops: CDR1 SEHNR, CDR2 FQNEAQ (reference sequence). CDR3 nucleotides: TGTGCCAGCAGCTGGACTGCCGGGACAACAAATTCCACGCAGTATTTT. Translating gives CASSWTAGTTNSTQYF.

V usage is TRBV7-6 and J usage is TRBJ2-1, with 11 nucleotides matching TRBD2. Unmatched junction bases numbered 5, after V lost 0 bases and J lost 4 bases. This CDR3 is built from 17 residues. The V gene's germline CDR1 is SGHVS and CDR2 FNYEAQ. CDR3 DNA sequence: TGTGCCAGCAGCTTAGCAGTAGCGGGAGGGAGTTACAATGAGCAGTTCTTC. This gives the protein CASSLAVAGGSYNEQFF. The full variable domain, with the rest looked up from reference TRBV7-6 and TRBJ2-1, is GAGVSQSPRYKVTKRGQDVALRCDPISGHVSLYWYRQALGQGPEFLTYFNYEAQQDKSGLPNDRFSAERPEGSISTLTIQRTEQRDSAMYRCASSLAVAGGSYNEQFFGPGTRLTVL.

The J gene is TRBJ2-3, the V gene TRBV5-1; possibly TRBD2 for D (5 bases). Germline assignment: CDR1 SGHRS and CDR2 YFSETQ. The CDR3 spans 14 residues. Trimming took 0 bases from V and 5 from J, leaving 10 bases between them. CDR3 residues: CASSLGQAGDTQYF. The CDR3 coding sequence is TGCGCCAGCAGCTTGGGCCAGGCGGGAGATACGCAGTATTTT.

The chain is built from TRBV4-1 and TRBJ1-3; weak D call: TRBD1 (6 bases). Trimming cost V 1 base and J 7 bases, with 17 bases left between them. The germline V gene has CDR1 MGHRA and CDR2 YSYEKL. The CDR3 is 16 amino acids. The CDR3 DNA reads as TGCGCCAGCAGCCAAGGGGGACTTACAGGGCCCAACACCATATATTTT. Translation: CASSQGGLTGPNTIYF.

The CDR3: CASSTDRVRDTQYF. The DNA for the CDR3 is TGTGCCAGTAGTACCGACAGGGTTCGGGATACGCAGTATTTT. This sequence joins TRBV19 and TRBJ2-3, with 7 nucleotides matching TRBD1. There are 14 residues in the CDR3. V lost 4 bases, J lost 6 bases, and 7 bases stayed unmatched. Germline V gives CDR1 LNHDA, CDR2 SQIVND (reference sequence).

The V and J genes are TRBV9 and TRBJ2-2, with D possibly matching TRBD1 (5 bases). The CDR3 covers 15 residues. Germline CDR1 reads SGDLS; CDR2 reads YYNGEE. Trimming shortened V by 0 bases and J by 5 bases, and 11 bases separated the two germline ends. The chain's CDR3 is CASSVAQGVTGELFF. CDR3 bases: TGTGCCAGCAGCGTAGCGCAGGGTGTGACCGGGGAGCTGTTTTTT.

The chain employs TRBV11-1 and TRBJ2-7; no reliable D call. Germline assignment: CDR1 SGHAT and CDR2 FQDESV (reference sequence). CDR3 length equals 15 residues. With 7 bases removed from V and 6 bases from J, the gap between germline ends came to 22 bases. CDR3 coding DNA: TGTGCCAGCAAGCCTTTGAGCTCACCGACTTGCGAGCAGTACTTC. It codes for CASKPLSSPTCEQYF.

The chain links TRBV29-1 to TRBJ1-4; D gene uncertain. Per the germline V gene, CDR1 is SQVTM and CDR2 is ANQGSEA. There are 14 residues in the CDR3. Trimming took 5 bases from V and 0 from J, leaving 10 bases between them. The CDR3 nucleotides read TGCAGCGTTCGGAGACAAGCAACTAATGAAAAACTGTTTTTT. This encodes CSVRRQATNEKLFF.

This clone was detected a few times. The chain combines TRBV10-3 with TRBJ1-1, with 7 bases that match TRBD1. V gave up 4 bases and J gave up 3 bases; unmatched junction bases: 2. The CDR3 loop spans 13 amino acids. Germline assignment: CDR1 ENHRY and CDR2 SYGVKD. This chain's CDR3 is CAISGTGDTEAFF. CDR3 DNA sequence: TGTGCCATCAGTGGAACAGGGGACACTGAAGCTTTCTTT.

This clone was observed many times. The genes are TRBV3-1 (or the pseudogene TRBV3-2) and TRBJ2-3; D remains unclear. The CDR3 extends over 14 amino acids. V lost 4 bases to trimming and J lost 0 bases, with 8 bases between them. Germline V gives CDR1 LGHDT, CDR2 YNNKEL (reference sequence). The CDR3 DNA reads as TGTGCCAGCAGCCCTCCGAGGAGCACAGATACGCAGTATTTT. Translating it yields CASSPPRSTDTQYF.

The V call is TRBV5-6, the J call TRBJ2-7, with TRBD1 matching over 7 bases. CDR1 is SGHDT and CDR2 is YYEEEE in the germline V gene. V lost 2 bases to trimming and J lost 3 bases; unmatched junction nucleotides: 5. The CDR3 contains 14 residues. CDR3 loop: CASSFGRGNYEQYF. For the CDR3, the DNA is TGTGCCAGCAGCTTTGGCAGGGGGAACTACGAGCAGTACTTC.

The rearrangement joins TRBV18 to TRBJ2-7; 8 nucleotides line up with TRBD1. The germline V gene encodes CDR1 KGHSH and CDR2 LQKENI. V was pared by 4 bases and J by 3 bases, with 5 bases of the junction left unmatched. CDR3 size: 14 residues. CDR3 DNA sequence: TGTGCCAGCTCACGCCTGGACAGGGACTACGAGCAGTACTTC. Translated: CASSRLDRDYEQYF.